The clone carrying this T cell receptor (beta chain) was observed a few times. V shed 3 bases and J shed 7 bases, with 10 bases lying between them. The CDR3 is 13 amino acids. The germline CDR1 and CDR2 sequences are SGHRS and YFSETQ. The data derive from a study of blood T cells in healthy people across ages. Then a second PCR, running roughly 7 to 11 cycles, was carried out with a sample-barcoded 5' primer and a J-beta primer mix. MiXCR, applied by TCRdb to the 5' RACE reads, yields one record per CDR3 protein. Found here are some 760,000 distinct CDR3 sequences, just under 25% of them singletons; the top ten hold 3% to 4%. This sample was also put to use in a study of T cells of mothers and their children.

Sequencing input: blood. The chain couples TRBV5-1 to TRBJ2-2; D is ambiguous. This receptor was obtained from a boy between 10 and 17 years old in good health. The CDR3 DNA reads TGCGCCAGCAGCTCGGATGGTGGCGGGGAGCTGTTTTTT. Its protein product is CASSSDGGGELFF.